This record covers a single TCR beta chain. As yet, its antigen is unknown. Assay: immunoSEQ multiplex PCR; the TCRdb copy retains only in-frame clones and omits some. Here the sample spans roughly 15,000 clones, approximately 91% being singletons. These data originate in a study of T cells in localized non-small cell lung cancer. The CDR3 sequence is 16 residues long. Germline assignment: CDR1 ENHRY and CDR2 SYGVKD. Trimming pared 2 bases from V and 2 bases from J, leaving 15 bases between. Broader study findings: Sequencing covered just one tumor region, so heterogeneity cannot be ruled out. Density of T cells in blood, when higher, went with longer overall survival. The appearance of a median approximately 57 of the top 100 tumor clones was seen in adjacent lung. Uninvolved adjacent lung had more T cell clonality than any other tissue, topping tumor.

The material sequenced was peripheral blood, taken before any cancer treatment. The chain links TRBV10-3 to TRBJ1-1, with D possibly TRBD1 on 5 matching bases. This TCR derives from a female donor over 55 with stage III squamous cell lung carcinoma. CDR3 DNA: TGTGCCATCAGTGAGCGAGGGGTCGCAACCAACACTGAAGCTTTCTTT. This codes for CAISERGVATNTEAFF.